This T cell receptor beta chain comes out of a study of T cell clusters in autoimmune cytopenias. Study-level information: The median distinct TRB clonotype count was approximately 2,400 per sample, from a median roughly 50,000 reads. Study results and caveats: TRB repertoire shifts in secondary cytopenia and chronic lymphocytic leukemia mostly reflected lymphoma, not autoimmunity. Primary autoimmune cytopenia patients appeared to lack physiological T cell clusters present in healthy donors.

TRB was amplified by touch-down multiplex PCR, primer pools A and B combined. One entry per CDR3 protein, without DNA, is what TCRdb gives after re-calling the multiplex PCR reads. This specimen shows around 12,000 distinct CDR3 sequences; the ten leading clones hold more than 2.5%. The CDR3 length is 15 residues. In germline, CDR1 is SQVTM, CDR2 ANQGSEA. TRB amplification used 250 ng of peripheral blood genomic DNA. This clonotype is deemed medium-sized by its frequency. Its antigen is as yet unknown. This clonotype originated in a human donor with an autoimmune cytopenia or autoimmune hepatitis (not recorded which). Specimen: peripheral blood. This chain joins TRBV29-1 and TRBJ2-1; TCRdb names TRBD1, which stays unverified in the absence of DNA. The CDR3 here is CSVERTPSSYNEQFF.